Given below is one TCR beta chain in context. Antigen specificity is unknown. The source of the sample is a study of naive CD8 T cells in extremely preterm neonates. V was shortened by 6 bases and J by 5 bases, with 9 bases between the two germline ends. Per the germline V gene, CDR1 is SEHNR and CDR2 is FQNEAQ (reference sequence). The CDR3 runs 12 residues. TCRdb's table, derived via immunoSEQ multiplex PCR, lists solely in-frame clones and lacks some. The data contain almost 6,000 clones, 95% to 98% of them seen just once; the ten biggest clones take up 1.2%. Healthy children aged about 16-60 months having elective surgery, and healthy nonsmoking adults, gave blood. Live Annexin V-negative naive CD3+CD8+CD45RA+CCR7+ T cells were sorted. Notes on the study in general: CDR3 nucleotide sharing was 2.7% in preterm, 0.4% term, around 0.03% children, approximately 0.0091% adults. Compared with older groups, preterm CDR3s were shorter, with fewer N additions and less trimming.

This sequence joins TRBV7-9 and TRBJ2-3; D may be TRBD2 (5 bases). This clonotype originated in a human donor in good health. Sequenced material: naive CD8+ T cells from blood. The CDR3 nucleotides are TGTGCCAGCAGGCCAGAGGGAGATACGCAGTATTTT. It is translated as CASRPEGDTQYF.